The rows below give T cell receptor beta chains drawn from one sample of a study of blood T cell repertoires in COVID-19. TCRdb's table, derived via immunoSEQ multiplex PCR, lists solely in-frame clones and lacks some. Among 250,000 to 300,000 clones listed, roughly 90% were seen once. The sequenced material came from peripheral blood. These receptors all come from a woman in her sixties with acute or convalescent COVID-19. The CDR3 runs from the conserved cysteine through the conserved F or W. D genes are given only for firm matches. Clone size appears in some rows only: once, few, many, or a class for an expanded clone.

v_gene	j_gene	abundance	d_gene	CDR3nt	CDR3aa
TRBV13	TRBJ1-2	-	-	TGTGCCAGCAGCCCCCCCCAGGGATCAAGCTATGGCTACACCTTC	CASSPPQGSSYGYTF
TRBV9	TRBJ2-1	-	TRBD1	TGTGCCAGCAGCGCCCCAAGGACAGGTTACAATGAGCAGTTCTTC	CASSAPRTGYNEQFF
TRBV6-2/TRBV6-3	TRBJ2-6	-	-	TGTGCCAGCAGTTACGGTCTGGGGGGCTCTGGGGCCAACGTCCTGACTTTC	CASSYGLGGSGANVLTF
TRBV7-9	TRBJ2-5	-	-	TGTGCCAGCAGCTTAAGACAGACCCAAGAGACCCAGTACTTC	CASSLRQTQETQYF
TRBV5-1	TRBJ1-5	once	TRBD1	TGCGCCAGCAGCTTGGGGACAGGGGGCGATCAGCCCCAGCATTTT	CASSLGTGGDQPQHF
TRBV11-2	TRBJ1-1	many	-	TGTGCCAGCAGCTTACAGGGCTTCCGAACTGAAGCTTTCTTT	CASSLQGFRTEAFF
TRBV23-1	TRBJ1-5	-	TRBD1	TGCGCCAGCAGTCAATCAGACTGGGGACAGGGGAATCAGCCCCAGCATTTT	CASSQSDWGQGNQPQHF
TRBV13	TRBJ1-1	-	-	TGTGCCAGCAGCTCCCCGGACAACCTTTGGAACACTGAAGCTTTCTTT	CASSSPDNLWNTEAFF
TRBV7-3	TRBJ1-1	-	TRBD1	TGTGCCAGCAGCTTAACAGGCAGGGGGACGAACACTGAAGCTTTCTTT	CASSLTGRGTNTEAFF
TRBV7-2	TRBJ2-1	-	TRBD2	TGTGCCAGCAGCTTAGTTGGGCCAGCGGGGAGCAATGAGCAGTTCTTC	CASSLVGPAGSNEQFF
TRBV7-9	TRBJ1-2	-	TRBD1	TGTGCCAGCAGCTTGACAGGGGGAGATGGCTACACCTTC	CASSLTGGDGYTF
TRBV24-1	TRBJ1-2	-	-	TGTGCCACCAGTGATTTGCATGCGGGAGGCTACACCTTC	CATSDLHAGGYTF
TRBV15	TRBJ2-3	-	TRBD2	TGTGCCACCAGCGTACCTCCCGCGACTAGCTCCCCAGATACGCAGTATTTT	CATSVPPATSSPDTQYF
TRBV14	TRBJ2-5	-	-	TGTGCCAGCAGCCACCTATTACAGGGACCGGGAGAGACCCAGTACTTC	CASSHLLQGPGETQYF
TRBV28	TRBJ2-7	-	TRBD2	TGTGCCAGCAGTTTCCCCACAGGAAACTTTTGGACTAGCGGGGGTTCCTACGAGCAGTACTTC	CASSFPTGNFWTSGGSYEQYF
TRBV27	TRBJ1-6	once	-	TGTGCCAGCAGTTTAGTGGGAGTGCAGAATTCACCCCTCCACTTT	CASSLVGVQNSPLHF
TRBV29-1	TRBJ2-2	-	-	TGCAGCGCCCGGGGAGTGGGCGGGGAGCTGTTTTTT	CSARGVGGELFF
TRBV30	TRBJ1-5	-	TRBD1	TGTGCCTGGAGTACAGGGGAAAATCAGCCCCAGCATTTT	CAWSTGENQPQHF
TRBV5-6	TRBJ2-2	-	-	TGTGCCAGCAGCTTGGAGCCAGGGGTATATCCCGGGGAGCTGTTTTTT	CASSLEPGVYPGELFF
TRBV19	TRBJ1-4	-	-	TGTGCCAGTAGTATAGTCCAGGGTAGGGAAAAACTGTTTTTT	CASSIVQGREKLFF
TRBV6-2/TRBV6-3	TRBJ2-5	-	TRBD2	TGTGCCAGCAGTACTCGGGGAGCGGGGGGCCCTACGGAGACCCAGTACTTC	CASSTRGAGGPTETQYF
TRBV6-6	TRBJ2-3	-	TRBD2	TGTGCCAGCAGTCGCTCGACTAGCGGCGATGTTACAGATACGCAGTATTTT	CASSRSTSGDVTDTQYF
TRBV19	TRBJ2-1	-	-	TGTGCCAGTAGTACCCAGGGGACATACAATGAGCAGTTCTTC	CASSTQGTYNEQFF
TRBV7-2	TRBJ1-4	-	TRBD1	TGTGCCAGCAGCTTAGAAGGACAGGGGAATGAAAAACTGTTTTTT	CASSLEGQGNEKLFF
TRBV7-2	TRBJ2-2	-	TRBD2	TGTGCCAGCAGCTTCGGGGGACTAGCGGGGCTCCGGGGCACCGGGGAGCTGTTTTTT	CASSFGGLAGLRGTGELFF
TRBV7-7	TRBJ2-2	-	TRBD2	TGTGCTAGCAGCTTAGACGGGACTAGCGCGAACACCGGGGAGCTGTTTTTT	CASSLDGTSANTGELFF
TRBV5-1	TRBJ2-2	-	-	TGCGCCAGCAGCTTTCAGGGGGGCGTAACCGGGGAGCTGTTTTTT	CASSFQGGVTGELFF
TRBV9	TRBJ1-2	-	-	TGTGCCAGCAGCGTAGGGGAGCAGGGGTTCTATGGCTACACCTTC	CASSVGEQGFYGYTF
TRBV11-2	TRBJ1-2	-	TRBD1	TGTGCCAGCCGCTCGACCAGAGGGGGGACAGGGGGAGGAGGCTACACCTTC	CASRSTRGGTGGGGYTF
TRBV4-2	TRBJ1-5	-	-	TGTGCCAGCAGCCAAGGGACTAATCAGCCCCAGCATTTT	CASSQGTNQPQHF
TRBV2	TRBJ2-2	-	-	TGTGCCAGCAGGGAGGGCGTAGCCGGGGAGCTGTTTTTT	CASREGVAGELFF
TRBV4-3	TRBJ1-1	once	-	TGCGCCAGCAGCCAAGATGAGGGGAACACTGAAGCTTTCTTT	CASSQDEGNTEAFF
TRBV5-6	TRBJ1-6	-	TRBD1	TGTGCCAGCAGCCCGACAGGGGCCCATAATTCACCCCTCCACTTT	CASSPTGAHNSPLHF
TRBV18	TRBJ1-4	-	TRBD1	TGTGCCAGCTCACTGGACAGGGTTGGTGAAAAACTGTTTTTT	CASSLDRVGEKLFF
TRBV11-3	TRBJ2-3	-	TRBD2	TGTGCCAGCAGCTTAGAAGCGGGAGCTGCAGATACGCAGTATTTT	CASSLEAGAADTQYF
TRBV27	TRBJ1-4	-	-	TGTGCCAGCAGTTTCATCAAAACGCGGGAAAAACTGTTTTTT	CASSFIKTREKLFF
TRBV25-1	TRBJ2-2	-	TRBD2	TGTGCCAGCAGGGGGACTAGCGGTGTGACCGGGGAGCTGTTTTTT	CASRGTSGVTGELFF
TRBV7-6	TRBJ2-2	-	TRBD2	TGTGCCAGCAGCTTAAGACGGACTAGCGGGAGAGGGAACACCGGGGAGCTGTTTTTT	CASSLRRTSGRGNTGELFF
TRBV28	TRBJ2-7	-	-	TGTGCCAGCAGTTCTGGTCAGGGGCAGGGAGAGCAGTACTTC	CASSSGQGQGEQYF
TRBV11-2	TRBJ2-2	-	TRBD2	TGTGCCAGCTCCCTGGGGCTAGCGGGAGGGGGATGGACCGGGGAGCTGTTTTTT	CASSLGLAGGGWTGELFF
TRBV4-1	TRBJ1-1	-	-	TGCGCCAGCAACGATAGGAGGGGGAACACTGAAGCTTTCTTT	CASNDRRGNTEAFF
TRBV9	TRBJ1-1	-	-	TGTGCCAGCAGCGTAGTTCCGGGAGGGAACACTGAAGCTTTCTTT	CASSVVPGGNTEAFF
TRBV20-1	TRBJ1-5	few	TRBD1	TGCAGTGCTAGTCCGGACAGGGGATTTGGTCAGCCCCAGCATTTT	CSASPDRGFGQPQHF
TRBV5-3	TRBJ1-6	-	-	TGTGCCAGAAGCTTGGGACGGCAGGAAGATAATTCACCCCTCCACTTT	CARSLGRQEDNSPLHF
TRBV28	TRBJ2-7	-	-	TGTGCCAGCAGTCCCCGGACAGCGAACTACGAGCAGTACTTC	CASSPRTANYEQYF
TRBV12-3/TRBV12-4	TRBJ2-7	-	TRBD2	TGTGCCAGCAGCACTGTGGGGGGGGAGCAGTACTTC	CASSTVGGEQYF
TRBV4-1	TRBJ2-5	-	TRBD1	TGCGCTAGCAGCCAAGTGGTGACAGGGAGAGCCCAGTACTTC	CASSQVVTGRAQYF